This TCR beta chain was identified in a study of radiotherapy plus CTLA-4 blockade in lung cancer. Study observations and caveats: Radiotherapy with ipilimumab was followed by blood expansion of tumor-derived clones. Reportedly, early blood T cell clone dynamics best predicted response, with interferon-beta.

As regards this clone: Its antigen is still unknown.

Germline CDR1 SGHVS, CDR2 FQNEAQ. The CDR3 extends over 15 amino acids. Germline trimming cut 5 bases from V and 0 bases from J; bases unmatched to any gene: 6. Data came from immunoSEQ multiplex PCR; TCRdb stores just in-frame clones and leaves some out. The sample shows 80,000 to 100,000 clones, around 88% of them seen only once. The chain combines TRBV7-8 with TRBJ1-1; the match to TRBD1 covers 7 bases. The source is a human donor with non-small cell lung cancer that progressed on radiotherapy plus ipilimumab. The sample was peripheral blood, taken from a patient treated with radiotherapy plus ipilimumab. The CDR3 is CASSPPGQMNTEAFF. Here the CDR3 DNA reads TGTGCCAGCAGCCCACCGGGACAGATGAACACTGAAGCTTTCTTT.